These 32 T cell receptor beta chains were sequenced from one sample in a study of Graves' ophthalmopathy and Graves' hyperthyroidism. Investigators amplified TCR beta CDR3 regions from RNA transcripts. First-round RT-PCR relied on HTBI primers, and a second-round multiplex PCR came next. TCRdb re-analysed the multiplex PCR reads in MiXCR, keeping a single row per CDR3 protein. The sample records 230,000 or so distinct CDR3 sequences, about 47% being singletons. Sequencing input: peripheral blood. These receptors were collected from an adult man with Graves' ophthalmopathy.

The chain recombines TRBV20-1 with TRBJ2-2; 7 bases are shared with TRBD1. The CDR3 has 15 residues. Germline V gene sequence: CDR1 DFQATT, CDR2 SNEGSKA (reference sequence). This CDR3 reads CSVGGQGVVPGELFF. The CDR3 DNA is TGCAGCGTTGGAGGTCAGGGGGTAGTCCCCGGGGAGCTGTTTTTT.

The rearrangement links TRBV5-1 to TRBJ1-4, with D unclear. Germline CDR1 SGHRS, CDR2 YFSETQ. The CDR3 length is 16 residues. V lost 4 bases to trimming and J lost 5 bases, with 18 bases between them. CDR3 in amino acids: CASSPRQQGMNEKLFF. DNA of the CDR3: TGCGCCAGCAGCCCACGCCAACAAGGGATGAATGAAAAACTGTTTTTT. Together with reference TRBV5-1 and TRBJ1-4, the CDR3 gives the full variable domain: KAGVTQTPRYLIKTRGQQVTLSCSPISGHRSVSWYQQTPGQGLQFLFEYFSETQRNKGNFPGRFSGRQFSNSRSEMNVSTLELGDSALYLCASSPRQQGMNEKLFFGSGTQLSVL.

This CDR3 is CASSLGQSGYEQYF. The CDR3 coding sequence is TGTGCCAGCAGTTTAGGGCAGAGTGGCTACGAGCAGTACTTC. This sequence joins TRBV12-3 or TRBV12-4 and TRBJ2-7; the D is unclear. V dropped 1 base and J dropped 3 bases, with 10 bases sitting between them. CDR3 length: 14 residues.

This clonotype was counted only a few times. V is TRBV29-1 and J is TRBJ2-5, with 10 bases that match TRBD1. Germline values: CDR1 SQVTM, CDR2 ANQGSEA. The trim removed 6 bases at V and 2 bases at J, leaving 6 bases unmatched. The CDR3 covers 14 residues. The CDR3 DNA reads TGCAGCGTCGGGGACAGGGGACGACAAGAGACCCAGTACTTC. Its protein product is CSVGDRGRQETQYF.

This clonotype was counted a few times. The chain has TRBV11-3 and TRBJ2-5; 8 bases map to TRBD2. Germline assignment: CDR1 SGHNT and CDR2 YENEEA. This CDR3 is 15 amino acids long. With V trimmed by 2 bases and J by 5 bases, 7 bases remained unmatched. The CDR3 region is CASSLLGRAVETQYF. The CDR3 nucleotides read TGTGCCAGCAGCTTACTCGGGAGGGCCGTGGAGACCCAGTACTTC.

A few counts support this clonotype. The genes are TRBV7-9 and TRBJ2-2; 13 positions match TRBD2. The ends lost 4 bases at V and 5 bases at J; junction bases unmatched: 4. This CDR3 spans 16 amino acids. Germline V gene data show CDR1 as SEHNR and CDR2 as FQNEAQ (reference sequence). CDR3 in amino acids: CASSSGLAGETGELFF. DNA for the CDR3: TGTGCCAGCAGCTCCGGACTAGCGGGGGAGACCGGGGAGCTGTTTTTT.

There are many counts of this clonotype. CDR3 coding DNA: TGTGCCACCAGCCCCGGGGAGGGCACTGAAGCTTTCTTT. This codes for CATSPGEGTEAFF. V is TRBV15 and J is TRBJ1-1; D gene ambiguous. The CDR3 loop spans 13 amino acids. The V gene's germline CDR1 is LNHNV and CDR2 YYDKDF (reference sequence). Trimming removed 5 bases from V and 4 bases from J, with 11 bases in between.

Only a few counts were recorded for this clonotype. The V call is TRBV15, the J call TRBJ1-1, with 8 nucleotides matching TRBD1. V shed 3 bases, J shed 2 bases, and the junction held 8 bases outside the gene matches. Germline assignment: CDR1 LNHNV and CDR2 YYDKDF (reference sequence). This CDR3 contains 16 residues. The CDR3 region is CATSSPPGTGNTEAFF. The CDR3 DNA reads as TGTGCCACCAGCAGCCCCCCCGGGACAGGCAACACTGAAGCTTTCTTT.

This CDR3 reads CASRSETISYEQYF. DNA for the CDR3: TGTGCCAGCAGATCAGAGACTATCTCTTACGAGCAGTACTTC. This chain joins TRBV6-5 and TRBJ2-7, with D tentatively TRBD2 (5 bases). Trimming took off 6 bases at V and 4 bases at J, with 16 bases between the two ends. Germline values: CDR1 MNHEY, CDR2 SVGAGI. The CDR3 is 14 residues long.

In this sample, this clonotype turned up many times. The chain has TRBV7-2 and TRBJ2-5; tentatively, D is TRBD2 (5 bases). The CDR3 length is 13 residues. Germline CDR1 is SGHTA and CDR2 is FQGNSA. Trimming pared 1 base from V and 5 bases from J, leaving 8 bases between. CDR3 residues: CASSLGSGETQYF. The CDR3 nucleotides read TGTGCCAGCAGCTTAGGTTCGGGGGAGACCCAGTACTTC.

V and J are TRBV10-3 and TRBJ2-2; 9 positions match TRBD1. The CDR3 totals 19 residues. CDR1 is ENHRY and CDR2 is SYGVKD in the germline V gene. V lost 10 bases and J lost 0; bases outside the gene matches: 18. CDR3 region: CASSSSPGTGRPNTGELFF. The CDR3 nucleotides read TGTGCCAGCAGCTCCTCTCCCGGGACAGGGAGGCCGAACACCGGGGAGCTGTTTTTT.

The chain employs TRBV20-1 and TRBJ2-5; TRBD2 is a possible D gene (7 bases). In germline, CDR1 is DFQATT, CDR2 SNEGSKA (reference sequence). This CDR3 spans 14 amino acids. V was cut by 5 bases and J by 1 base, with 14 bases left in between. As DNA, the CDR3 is TGCAGTGCTCCCAGGGGCGGGGGCCAAGAGACCCAGTACTTC. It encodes CSAPRGGGQETQYF.

The CDR3 DNA sequence: TGTGCCAGCAGTCGGCTTGAGGTGGAGCAGTACTTC. The encoded protein is CASSRLEVEQYF. This chain links TRBV5-4 with TRBJ2-7; D unresolved. This CDR3 has 12 residues. The germline V gene encodes CDR1 SGHNT and CDR2 YYREEE (reference sequence). V was shortened by 5 bases and J by 7 bases, with 13 bases between the two germline ends.

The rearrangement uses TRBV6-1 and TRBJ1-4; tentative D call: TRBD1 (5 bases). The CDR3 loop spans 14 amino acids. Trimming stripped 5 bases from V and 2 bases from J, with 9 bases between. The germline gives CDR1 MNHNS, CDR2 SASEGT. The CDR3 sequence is CASSTSGTNEKLFF. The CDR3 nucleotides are TGTGCCAGCAGTACGTCAGGGACTAATGAAAAACTGTTTTTT.

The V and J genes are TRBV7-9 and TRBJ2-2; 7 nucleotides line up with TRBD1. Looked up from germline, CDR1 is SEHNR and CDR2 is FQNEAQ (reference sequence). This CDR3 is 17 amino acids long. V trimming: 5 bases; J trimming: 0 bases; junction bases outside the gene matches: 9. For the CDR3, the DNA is TGTGCCAGCAGCCACCTCCGGGACAGCGCGAACACCGGGGAGCTGTTTTTT. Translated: CASSHLRDSANTGELFF.

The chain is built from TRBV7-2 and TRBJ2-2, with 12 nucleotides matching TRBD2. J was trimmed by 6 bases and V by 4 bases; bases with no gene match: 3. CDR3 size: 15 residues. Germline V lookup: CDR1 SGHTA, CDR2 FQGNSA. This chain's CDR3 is CASSWASGGAGELFF. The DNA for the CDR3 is TGTGCCAGCAGCTGGGCTAGCGGGGGGGCCGGGGAGCTGTTTTTT.

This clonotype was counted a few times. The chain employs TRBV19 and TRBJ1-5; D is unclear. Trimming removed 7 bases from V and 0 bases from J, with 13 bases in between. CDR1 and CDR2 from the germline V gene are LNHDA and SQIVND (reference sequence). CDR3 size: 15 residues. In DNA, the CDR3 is TGTGCCAGTACCTTCGGGCCGCGTAGCAATCAGCCCCAGCATTTT. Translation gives CASTFGPRSNQPQHF.

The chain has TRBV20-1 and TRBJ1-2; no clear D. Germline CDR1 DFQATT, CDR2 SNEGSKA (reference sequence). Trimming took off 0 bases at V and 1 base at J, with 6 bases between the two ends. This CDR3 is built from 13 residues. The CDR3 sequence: CSARDRDNYGYTF. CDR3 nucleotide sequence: TGCAGTGCTAGAGATCGGGATAACTATGGCTACACCTTC.

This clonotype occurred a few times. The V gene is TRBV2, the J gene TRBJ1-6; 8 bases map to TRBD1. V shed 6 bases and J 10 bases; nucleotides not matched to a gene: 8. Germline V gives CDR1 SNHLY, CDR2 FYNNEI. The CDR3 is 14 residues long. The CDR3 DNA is TGTGCCAGCAGGCCCGGACAGGGAGAATCACCCCTCCACTTT. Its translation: CASRPGQGESPLHF. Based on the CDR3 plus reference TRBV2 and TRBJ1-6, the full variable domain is EPEVTQTPSHQVTQMGQEVILRCVPISNHLYFYWYRQILGQKVEFLVSFYNNEISEKSEIFDDQFSVERPDGSNFTLKIRSTKLEDSAMYFCASRPGQGESPLHFGNGTRLTVT.

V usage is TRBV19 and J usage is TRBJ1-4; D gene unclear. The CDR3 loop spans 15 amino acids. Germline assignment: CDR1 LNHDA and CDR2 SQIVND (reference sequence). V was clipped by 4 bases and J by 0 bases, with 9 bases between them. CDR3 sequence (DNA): TGTGCCAGTAGTACAGGCAGTGCAACTAATGAAAAACTGTTTTTT. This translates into CASSTGSATNEKLFF. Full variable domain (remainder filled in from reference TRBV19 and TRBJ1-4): DGGITQSPKYLFRKEGQNVTLSCEQNLNHDAMYWYRQDPGQGLRLIYYSQIVNDFQKGDIAEGYSVSREKKESFPLTVTSAQKNPTAFYLCASSTGSATNEKLFFGSGTQLSVL.

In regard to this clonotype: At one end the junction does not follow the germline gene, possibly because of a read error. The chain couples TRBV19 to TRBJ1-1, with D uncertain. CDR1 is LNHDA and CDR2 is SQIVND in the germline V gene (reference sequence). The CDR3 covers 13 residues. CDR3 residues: CAGSPQTNTEAFF. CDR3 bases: TGTGCCGGTAGTCCCCAGACGAACACTGAAGCTTTCTTT.

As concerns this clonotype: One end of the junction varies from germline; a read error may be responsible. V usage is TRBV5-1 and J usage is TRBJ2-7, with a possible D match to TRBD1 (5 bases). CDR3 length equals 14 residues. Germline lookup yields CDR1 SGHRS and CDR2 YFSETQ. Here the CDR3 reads CASSLDSTSYEQYF. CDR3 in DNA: TGTGCCAGCAGCTTAGACAGCACTTCCTACGAGCAGTACTTC.

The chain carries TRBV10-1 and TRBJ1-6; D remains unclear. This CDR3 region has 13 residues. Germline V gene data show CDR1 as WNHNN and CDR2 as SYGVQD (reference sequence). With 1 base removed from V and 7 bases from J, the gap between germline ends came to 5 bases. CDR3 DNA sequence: TGCGCCAGCAGTGAGTTGCAGAATTCACCCCTCCACTTT. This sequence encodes CASSELQNSPLHF.

The DNA of the CDR3 is TGCAGCGTTGCCGGGACAGTAGACAGCAATCAGCCCCAGCATTTT. Protein: CSVAGTVDSNQPQHF. V gene TRBV29-1 combines with J gene TRBJ1-5, with 7 positions matching TRBD1. Germline V gene sequence: CDR1 SQVTM, CDR2 ANQGSEA. This CDR3 contains 15 residues. After removal of 4 bases from V and 1 base from J, the junction contained 7 bases not matched to a gene. Combining the CDR3 with reference TRBV29-1 and TRBJ1-5 gives the whole variable domain SAVISQKPSRDICQRGTSLTIQCQVDSQVTMMFWYRQQPGQSLTLIATANQGSEATYESGFVIDKFPISRPNLTFSTLTVSNMSPEDSSIYLCSVAGTVDSNQPQHFGDGTRLSIL.

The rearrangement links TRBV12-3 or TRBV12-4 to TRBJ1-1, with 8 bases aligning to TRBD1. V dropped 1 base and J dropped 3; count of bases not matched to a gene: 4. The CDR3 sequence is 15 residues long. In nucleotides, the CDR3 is TGTGCCAGCAGTTTAGTACAGGGGGAGTACACTGAAGCTTTCTTT. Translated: CASSLVQGEYTEAFF.

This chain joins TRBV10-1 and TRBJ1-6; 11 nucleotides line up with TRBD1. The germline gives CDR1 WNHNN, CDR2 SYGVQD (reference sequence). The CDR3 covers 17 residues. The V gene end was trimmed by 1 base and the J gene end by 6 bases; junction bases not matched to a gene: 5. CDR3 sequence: CASSEYRTGGGNSPLHF. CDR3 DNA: TGCGCCAGCAGTGAGTACCGGACAGGGGGCGGTAATTCACCCCTCCACTTT.

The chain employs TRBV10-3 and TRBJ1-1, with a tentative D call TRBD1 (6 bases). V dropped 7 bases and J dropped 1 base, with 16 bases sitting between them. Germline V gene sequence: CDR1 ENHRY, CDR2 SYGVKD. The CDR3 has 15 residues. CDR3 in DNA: TGTGCCATCACTAGAGGGGGGGGCACGAACACTGAAGCTTTCTTT. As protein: CAITRGGGTNTEAFF.

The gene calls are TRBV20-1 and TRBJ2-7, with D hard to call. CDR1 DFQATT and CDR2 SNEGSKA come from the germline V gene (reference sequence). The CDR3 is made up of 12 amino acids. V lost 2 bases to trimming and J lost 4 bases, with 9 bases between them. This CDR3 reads CSARMDGYEQYF. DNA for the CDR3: TGCAGTGCTAGAATGGACGGTTACGAGCAGTACTTC.

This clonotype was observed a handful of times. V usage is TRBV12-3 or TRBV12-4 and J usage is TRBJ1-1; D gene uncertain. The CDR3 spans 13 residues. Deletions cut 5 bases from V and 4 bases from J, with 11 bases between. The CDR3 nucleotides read TGTGCCAGCAGTAGAAGGGAGAGCACTGAAGCTTTCTTT. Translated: CASSRRESTEAFF.

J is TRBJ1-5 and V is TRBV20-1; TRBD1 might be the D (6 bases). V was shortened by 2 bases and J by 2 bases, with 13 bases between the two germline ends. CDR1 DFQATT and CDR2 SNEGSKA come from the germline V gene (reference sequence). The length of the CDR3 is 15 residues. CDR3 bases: TGCAGTGCTAGATGGGGGGCCAGGGGCAATCAGCCCCAGCATTTT. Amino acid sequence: CSARWGARGNQPQHF.

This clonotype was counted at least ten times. CDR3 amino acids: CASSYSGVTGELFF. The CDR3, as DNA: TGTGCCAGCAGTTACTCAGGGGTCACCGGGGAGCTGTTTTTT. V and J are TRBV6-6 and TRBJ2-2; a weak D match, TRBD1 (5 bases). There are 14 residues in the CDR3. Per germline, CDR1 MNHNY and CDR2 SVGAGI (reference sequence). The V end lost 0 bases, the J end lost 4 bases, and 6 bases lay between the germline ends.

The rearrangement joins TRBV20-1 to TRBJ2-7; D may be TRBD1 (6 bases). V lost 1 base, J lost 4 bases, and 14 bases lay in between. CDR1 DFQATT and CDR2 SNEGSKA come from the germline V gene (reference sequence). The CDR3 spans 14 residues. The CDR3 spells CSARGGTRGYEQYF. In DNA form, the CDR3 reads TGCAGTGCTAGAGGGGGGACAAGAGGGTACGAGCAGTACTTC.